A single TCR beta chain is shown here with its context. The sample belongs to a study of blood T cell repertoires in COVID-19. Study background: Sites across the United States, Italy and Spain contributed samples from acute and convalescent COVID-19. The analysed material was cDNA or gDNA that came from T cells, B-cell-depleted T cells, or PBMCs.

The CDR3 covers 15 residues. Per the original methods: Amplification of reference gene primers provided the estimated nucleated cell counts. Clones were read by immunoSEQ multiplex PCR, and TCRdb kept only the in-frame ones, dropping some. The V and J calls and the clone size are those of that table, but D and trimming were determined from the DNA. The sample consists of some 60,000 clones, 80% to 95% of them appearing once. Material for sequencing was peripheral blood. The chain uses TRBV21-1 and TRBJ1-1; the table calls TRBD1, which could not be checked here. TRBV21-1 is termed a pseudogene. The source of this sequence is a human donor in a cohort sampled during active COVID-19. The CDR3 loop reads CASSKSEGGNTEAFF. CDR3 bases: TGTGCCAGCAGCAAAAGTGAAGGGGGGAACACTGAAGCTTTCTTT.